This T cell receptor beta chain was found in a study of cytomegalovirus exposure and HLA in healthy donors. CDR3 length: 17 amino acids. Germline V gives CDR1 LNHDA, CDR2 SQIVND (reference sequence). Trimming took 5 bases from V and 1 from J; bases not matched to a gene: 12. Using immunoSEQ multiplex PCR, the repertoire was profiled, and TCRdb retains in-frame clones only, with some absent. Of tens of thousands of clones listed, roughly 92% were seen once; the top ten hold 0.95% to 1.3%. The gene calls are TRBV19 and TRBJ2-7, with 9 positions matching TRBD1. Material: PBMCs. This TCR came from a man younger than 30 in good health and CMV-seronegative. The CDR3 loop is CASSAGSGTGFSYEQYF. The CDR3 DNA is TGTGCCAGTAGTGCCGGGTCCGGGACAGGGTTTTCCTACGAGCAGTACTTC.